This TCR beta chain derives from a study of Ad26.COV2.S vaccination and SARS-CoV-2 variants. The treatment here: about 20 received Ad26.COV2.S at low or high dose, single or two shots; 5 received placebo; per-sample allocation not given. Day 63 following the first vaccine or placebo injection was when the samples were taken. Boston hosted the donor, who was an adult aged 18-55 years. The table came from immunoSEQ multiplex PCR; TCRdb's copy has only in-frame clones and leaves some out. The data contain approximately 300,000 clones, around 83% of them singletons. V shed 2 bases and J shed 0 bases, with 5 bases lying between them. Germline CDR1 is SGDLS and CDR2 is YYNGEE. CDR3 length: 13 amino acids.

This TCR came from a person between 18 and 65 years old who received the Ad26.COV2.S COVID-19 vaccine or a placebo. The sequencing here drew on peripheral blood, taken in a trial of Ad26.COV2.S vaccine versus placebo. The chain joins TRBV9 to TRBJ1-2; D not resolved. The CDR3 DNA reads TGTGCCAGCAGCGTCGATACTAACTATGGCTACACCTTC. Translation gives CASSVDTNYGYTF.